These 21 T cell receptor beta chains share one sample of origin, sequenced in a study of cytomegalovirus exposure and HLA in healthy donors. This PCR relied on a set of 60 Vbeta primers and 13 Jbeta primers. The protocol was immunoSEQ multiplex PCR, while the TCRdb copy is restricted to in-frame clones and leaves out a portion. The table shows some 150,000 clones, with 80% occurring only once. The sequencing sample was made of PBMCs. Receptors were obtained from a woman aged 25 to 45 in good health and CMV-seronegative.

This clone has a single count. The rearrangement uses TRBV9 and TRBJ2-7; no definite D call. The CDR3 is 13 residues long. The germline V gene has CDR1 SGDLS and CDR2 YYNGEE. The V end lost 0 bases, the J end lost 3 bases, and 7 bases lay between the germline ends. CDR3 sequence reads: CASSVDPGYEQYF. DNA for the CDR3: TGTGCCAGCAGCGTAGATCCGGGCTACGAGCAGTACTTC. Combining the CDR3 with reference TRBV9 and TRBJ2-7 gives the whole variable domain DSGVTQTPKHLITATGQRVTLRCSPRSGDLSVYWYQQSLDQGLQFLIQYYNGEERAKGNILERFSAQQFPDLHSELNLSSLELGDSALYFCASSVDPGYEQYFGPGTRLTVT.

This sequence joins TRBV6-6 and TRBJ2-3, with TRBD1 matching 10 bases. V shed 6 bases, J shed 3 bases, and the junction held 9 bases outside the gene matches. CDR3 length: 16 residues. Germline V gene lookup returns CDR1 MNHNY and CDR2 SVGAGI (reference sequence). The CDR3 here is CASRGGWTGGTDTQYF. The CDR3 DNA is TGTGCCAGCAGAGGGGGGTGGACAGGGGGGACAGATACGCAGTATTTT.

The chain employs TRBV5-5 and TRBJ2-7, with TRBD2 as a possible D gene (5 bases). This CDR3 region has 15 residues. CDR1 SGHKS and CDR2 YYEKEE come from the germline V gene (reference sequence). The ends were cut back, 0 bases at V and 5 bases at J, with 15 bases in the middle. Written as DNA, the CDR3 is TGTGCCAGCAGCTTGGACCTAGCACGGTCTAACGAGCAGTACTTC. Its translation is CASSLDLARSNEQYF.

The V gene is TRBV19, the J gene TRBJ2-7, with a tentative D call TRBD2 (5 bases). Germline V gene data show CDR1 as LNHDA and CDR2 as SQIVND (reference sequence). The CDR3 runs 14 residues. Deletions cut 2 bases from V and 3 bases from J, with 11 bases between. In DNA, the CDR3 is TGTGCCAGTAGTATACAGGCGGAGGACTACGAGCAGTACTTC. It specifies CASSIQAEDYEQYF.

The gene calls are TRBV10-3 and TRBJ1-1, with a weak D call TRBD1 (5 bases). The CDR3 spans 13 residues. Trimming cost V 6 bases and J 0 bases, with 8 bases left between them. Germline V gene lookup returns CDR1 ENHRY and CDR2 SYGVKD. In nucleotides, the CDR3 is TGTGCCATCAGCGACAGACTGAACACTGAAGCTTTCTTT. This codes for CAISDRLNTEAFF.

The rearrangement joins TRBV5-8 to TRBJ1-5, with TRBD1 identical over 7 bases. The junction had 10 bases not matched to a gene; V was cut back by 4 bases and J by 0 bases. This CDR3 has 17 amino acids. CDR1 is SGHTS, CDR2 YDEGEE, per germline. DNA of the CDR3: TGTGCCAGCAGCAATTCTTGGGACAGCAATAGCAATCAGCCCCAGCATTTT. Amino acid sequence: CASSNSWDSNSNQPQHF. The whole variable domain, remainder taken from reference TRBV5-8 and TRBJ1-5, is EAGVTQSPTHLIKTRGQQATLRCSPISGHTSVYWYQQALGLGLQFLLWYDEGEERNRGNFPPRFSGRQFPNYSSELNVNALELEDSALYLCASSNSWDSNSNQPQHFGDGTRLSIL.

The chain links TRBV2 to TRBJ1-2, with 8 bases that match TRBD1. Germline V lookup: CDR1 SNHLY, CDR2 FYNNEI. J was trimmed by 0 bases and V by 7 bases; bases with no gene match: 4. The CDR3 is 14 amino acids. CDR3 sequence reads: CASTRTGPNYGYTF. The CDR3 DNA sequence: TGTGCCAGCACCCGGACAGGGCCTAACTATGGCTACACCTTC.

The rearrangement joins TRBV10-3 to TRBJ1-1; D remains unclear. CDR3 length: 15 amino acids. Germline loops: CDR1 ENHRY, CDR2 SYGVKD. The V end was cut by 0 bases, the J end by 0 bases, with 8 bases between. The CDR3 here is CAISESSGLNTEAFF. The CDR3 coding sequence is TGTGCCATCAGTGAGTCATCGGGTTTGAACACTGAAGCTTTCTTT.

J is TRBJ2-3 and V is TRBV29-1; 10 nucleotides line up with TRBD2. Germline lookup yields CDR1 SQVTM and CDR2 ANQGSEA. V was pared by 2 bases and J by 3 bases, with 5 bases of the junction left unmatched. This CDR3 is 15 amino acids long. CDR3 region: CSVEPTSGATDTQYF. The DNA for the CDR3 is TGCAGCGTTGAACCCACTAGCGGGGCAACAGATACGCAGTATTTT.

The sample holds one count of this clone. This chain links TRBV18 with TRBJ1-5; D is unresolved. Germline CDR1 KGHSH, CDR2 LQKENI. The length of the CDR3 is 14 residues. The V and J ends lost 2 bases and 5 bases respectively, with 10 bases between them. Here the CDR3 DNA reads TGTGCCAGCTCACCATCAGGATTTTATCAGCCCCAGCATTTT. Encoded protein: CASSPSGFYQPQHF.

A few counts support this clone. V usage is TRBV5-6 and J usage is TRBJ2-5; 9 positions agree with TRBD1. The CDR3 loop spans 15 amino acids. Germline-derived CDR1 and CDR2 are SGHDT and YYEEEE. The V segment lost 1 base and the J segment 8 bases; nucleotides outside the gene matches: 9. In DNA form, the CDR3 reads TGTGCCAGCAGCTTGAAGGGACAGGGTGGGTTAACCCAGTACTTC. It yields the protein CASSLKGQGGLTQYF.

The chain links TRBV4-1 to TRBJ1-5; no definite D call. The CDR3 length is 14 residues. Trimming removed 0 bases at V and 5 bases at J, with 8 bases between. Germline assignment: CDR1 MGHRA and CDR2 YSYEKL. CDR3 protein: CASSQDPIDQPQHF. CDR3 in DNA: TGCGCCAGCAGCCAAGATCCCATTGATCAGCCCCAGCATTTT.

J is TRBJ2-7 and V is TRBV5-1; 10 bases align to TRBD2. J lost 6 bases, V lost 0 bases, and 6 bases had no gene match. The CDR3 totals 15 residues. Germline values: CDR1 SGHRS, CDR2 YFSETQ. The CDR3 loop is CASSLEAGGPGEQYF. The CDR3 nucleotides read TGCGCCAGCAGCTTGGAAGCGGGAGGGCCGGGCGAGCAGTACTTC.

V usage is TRBV20-1 and J usage is TRBJ2-7; the match to TRBD2 covers 7 bases. The germline V gene has CDR1 DFQATT and CDR2 SNEGSKA (reference sequence). V shed 6 bases, J shed 6 bases, and the junction held 5 bases outside the gene matches. This CDR3 is 11 amino acids long. The CDR3 region has the DNA TGCAGTGCGATGGGGGGGGTCGAGCAGTACTTC. Residues: CSAMGGVEQYF.

This chain connects TRBV7-2 to TRBJ2-7; TRBD2 matches 13 bases. The CDR3 length is 16 residues. V gave up 4 bases and J gave up 7 bases; unmatched junction bases: 10. The germline CDR1 and CDR2 sequences are SGHTA and FQGNSA. The DNA of the CDR3 is TGTGCCAGCAGCTCGGGACTAGCGGGATGGGTGGGGGAGCAGTACTTC. Residues: CASSSGLAGWVGEQYF.

The V call is TRBV6-5, the J call TRBJ2-5; D might be TRBD1 (6 bases). The assigned J gene may be wrong: the sequence end matches TRBJ2-7 better. CDR3 length: 13 amino acids. Germline loops: CDR1 MNHEY, CDR2 SVGAGI. The CDR3 DNA is TGTGCCAGCACCCGTGGTCAGGGGCTCGAGCAGTACTTC. This encodes CASTRGQGLEQYF.

The CDR3 DNA follows: TGTGCCAGCAGCCGAGGCGTCTCTGGAAACACCATATATTTT. This translates into CASSRGVSGNTIYF. V usage is TRBV7-9 and J usage is TRBJ1-3; no clear D. The CDR3 runs 14 residues. V dropped 5 bases and J dropped 0 bases, with 8 bases sitting between them. Germline V lookup: CDR1 SEHNR, CDR2 FQNEAQ (reference sequence).

Notes on this clone: The junction departs from germline at one end; a sequencing error may be responsible. The rearrangement uses TRBV11-2 and TRBJ1-1, with a weak D call TRBD1 (5 bases). The V gene's germline CDR1 is SGHAT and CDR2 FQNNGV. CDR3 length: 14 amino acids. This chain's CDR3 is CASSLGGPLQGDLF. CDR3 nucleotides: TGTGCCAGCAGCTTAGGAGGCCCGCTGCAAGGGGATCTCTTT. The full variable domain, in which reference TRBV11-2 and TRBJ1-1 provide the parts outside the CDR3, is EAGVAQSPRYKIIEKRQSVAFWCNPISGHATLYWYQQILGQGPKLLIQFQNNGVVDDSQLPKDRFSAERLKGVDSTLKIQPAKLEDSAVYLCASSLGGPLQGDLFGQGTRLTVV.

The genes are TRBV11-2 and TRBJ2-1; D is uncertain. Germline CDR1 SGHAT, CDR2 FQNNGV. The CDR3 loop spans 13 amino acids. V was clipped by 3 bases and J by 3 bases, with 6 bases between them. The CDR3 DNA reads TGTGCCAGCAGCTTGACTGGCTACAATGAGCAGTTCTTC. Encoded protein: CASSLTGYNEQFF.

The rearrangement joins TRBV7-8 to TRBJ2-3, with 7 bases identical to TRBD1. V trimming: 4 bases; J trimming: 13 bases; junction bases outside the gene matches: 11. This CDR3 is 13 amino acids long. Germline-derived CDR1 and CDR2 are SGHVS and FQNEAQ. The CDR3 region is CASSSIPWDSEYF. The DNA for the CDR3 is TGTGCCAGCAGCTCAATACCTTGGGACAGCGAGTATTTT.

The V call is TRBV7-2, the J call TRBJ2-7; 14 bases agree with TRBD2. The J call is in doubt because the DNA end fits TRBJ2-1 better. The CDR3 contains 16 residues. Germline V gene sequence: CDR1 SGHTA, CDR2 FQGNSA. This CDR3 reads CASSAPGLAGVGEQFF. The DNA for the CDR3 is TGTGCCAGCAGCGCCCCGGGACTAGCGGGAGTGGGTGAGCAGTTCTTC.